This TCR beta chain comes out of a study of T-cell memory formation after mild COVID-19. Germline assignment: CDR1 DFQATT and CDR2 SNEGSKA (reference sequence). There are 14 residues in the CDR3. V trimming: 7 bases; J trimming: 3 bases; junction bases outside the gene matches: 11. TCRdb reprocessed the 5' RACE reads with MiXCR, giving one entry per CDR3 protein. The data show about 470,000 distinct CDR3 sequences, around a sixth seen once. As to this clonotype: Its target is unknown.

General study results and limits: Contracting clones from day 15 to 85 had balanced CD4/CD8; later expanders favoured CD4+.

The TCR originated in an adult woman who had mild COVID-19 (a few samples of this study predate the infection). Cell type and time point are not known. The specimen sequenced was PBMCs or a T cell subset sorted from them (not recorded which). The chain links TRBV20-1 to TRBJ2-7; 8 bases align to TRBD1. The CDR3 here is CSGGPGTGDYEQYF. Here the CDR3 DNA reads TGCAGTGGAGGACCCGGGACAGGAGACTACGAGCAGTACTTC.